The 27 T cell receptor beta chains below were found in one sample sequenced in a study of blood T cell repertoires in COVID-19. The repertoire was sequenced with immunoSEQ multiplex PCR; TCRdb's copy has only in-frame clones and lacks some. The table shows roughly 410,000 clones, with over 75% occurring only once. The source material was peripheral blood. These receptors came from an older woman with COVID-19, enrolled during active disease.

This clone was counted once. The germline gene is not matched at one end of the junction; a read error may be the cause. The chain carries TRBV4-1 and TRBJ2-1; 9 nucleotides agree with TRBD2. The CDR3 sequence is 17 residues long. The germline V gene encodes CDR1 MGHRA and CDR2 YSYEKL. The CDR3, as DNA: TGCGCCAGCAGCCAAGGGCGGGGGGGAGTCGGGTACAGTGAGCAGTTCTTC. As protein: CASSQGRGGVGYSEQFF.

This chain connects TRBV7-3 to TRBJ2-3, with a tentative D call TRBD2 (6 bases). Deletions cut 4 bases from V and 5 bases from J, with 13 bases between. The CDR3 totals 14 residues. Looked up from germline, CDR1 is SGHTA and CDR2 is FQGTGA. This CDR3 reads CASSSSRREDTQYF. The CDR3 bases are TGTGCCAGCAGCTCCTCTAGGAGGGAAGATACGCAGTATTTT.

The table lists this clone with a count of one. The rearrangement uses TRBV4-1 and TRBJ1-5, with no clear D. Germline CDR1 is MGHRA and CDR2 is YSYEKL. Trimming shortened V by 2 bases and J by 3 bases, and 14 bases separated the two germline ends. The CDR3 has 16 residues. As DNA, the CDR3 is TGCGCCAGCAGCCAACAGTCCGAGGCAGACAATCAGCCCCAGCATTTT. Its protein is CASSQQSEADNQPQHF.

The rearrangement links TRBV11-2 to TRBJ2-5; the D gene is possibly TRBD1 (5 bases). The germline V and J ends were trimmed by 5 bases and 2 bases, with 18 bases remaining between them. Germline V lookup: CDR1 SGHAT, CDR2 FQNNGV. The CDR3 loop spans 16 amino acids. The CDR3 nucleotides are TGTGCCAGCAGCCTTGTTACAGGTTCTCCGCAAGAGACCCAGTACTTC. It codes for CASSLVTGSPQETQYF.

This clone was detected once. V usage is TRBV7-3 and J usage is TRBJ1-1; TRBD1 agrees at 8 bases. Germline CDR1 is SGHTA and CDR2 is FQGTGA. Losses at the gene ends were 5 bases for V and 11 bases for J; bases not matched to a gene: 13. This CDR3 comprises 14 residues. The CDR3 sequence is CASSPPTGVGVAFF. As DNA, the CDR3 is TGTGCCAGCAGCCCCCCGACAGGGGTAGGGGTGGCTTTCTTT.

V and J are TRBV7-2 and TRBJ2-7, with 8 nucleotides matching TRBD1. There are 16 residues in the CDR3. The germline V gene encodes CDR1 SGHTA and CDR2 FQGNSA. V was clipped by 2 bases and J by 5 bases; unmatched bases: 11. CDR3 DNA: TGTGCCAGCAGCTTACAGGCTCGCCAGGGGGCGGACGAGCAGTACTTC. Its protein product is CASSLQARQGADEQYF.

The chain links TRBV6-5 to TRBJ1-5; TRBD1 agrees at 9 bases. CDR3 size: 15 residues. CDR1 MNHEY and CDR2 SVGAGI come from the germline V gene. V was clipped by 6 bases and J by 5 bases; unmatched bases: 8. This CDR3 is CASSSGTGFHQPQHF. CDR3 nucleotide sequence: TGTGCCAGCAGCTCCGGGACAGGGTTTCATCAGCCCCAGCATTTT.

V is TRBV5-1 and J is TRBJ2-7; 9 bases map to TRBD1. The J segment lost 4 bases and the V segment lost 2 bases, leaving 7 bases of the junction unmatched. Germline V gene sequence: CDR1 SGHRS, CDR2 YFSETQ. CDR3 length: 15 residues. The CDR3 here is CASSFGTGLSYEQYF. The CDR3 coding sequence is TGCGCCAGCAGCTTCGGGACAGGGCTCTCGTACGAGCAGTACTTC.

The sample holds one count of this clone. The V and J genes are TRBV9 and TRBJ1-1; D possibly corresponds to TRBD1 (6 bases). Trimming left V 4 bases short and J 0 bases short, with 13 bases between. This CDR3 has 15 residues. Germline-derived CDR1 and CDR2 are SGDLS and YYNGEE. CDR3 nucleotides: TGTGCCAGCAGCCCGTCGACAGGCCTGAACACTGAAGCTTTCTTT. It translates to CASSPSTGLNTEAFF.

V gene TRBV6-5 combines with J gene TRBJ1-2; D not certain. Trimming stripped 7 bases from V and 2 bases from J, with 14 bases between. This CDR3 comprises 14 residues. The germline CDR1 and CDR2 sequences are MNHEY and SVGAGI. CDR3 sequence: CASTQEGRNYGYTF. The DNA of the CDR3 is TGTGCCAGCACCCAAGAGGGCAGAAACTATGGCTACACCTTC.

The V gene is TRBV6-1, the J gene TRBJ1-1; TRBD1 is a possible D gene (6 bases). The germline V gene encodes CDR1 MNHNS and CDR2 SASEGT. CDR3 size: 14 residues. V lost 1 base and J lost 7, with 13 bases in between. The CDR3 here is CASSEVGGTFEAFF. As DNA, the CDR3 is TGTGCCAGCAGTGAAGTGGGGGGGACATTTGAAGCTTTCTTT.

The chain employs TRBV7-6 and TRBJ2-3; 10 nucleotides agree with TRBD1. This CDR3 has 16 amino acids. Germline CDR1 and CDR2: SGHVS and FNYEAQ. Trimming removed 4 bases from V and 8 bases from J; junction bases left unmatched: 12. The CDR3 DNA reads TGTGCCAGCAGCTCCCAGACAGGGGGCACCCCAGTTACGCAGTATTTT. Translating it yields CASSSQTGGTPVTQYF.

The chain combines TRBV11-2 with TRBJ2-5, with TRBD2 identical over 7 bases. Trimming removed 0 bases from V and 2 bases from J; junction bases left unmatched: 6. Looked up from germline, CDR1 is SGHAT and CDR2 is FQNNGV. This CDR3 comprises 16 residues. The CDR3 bases are TGTGCCAGCAGCTTAGAGGGAGGGGCGGTGCAAGAGACCCAGTACTTC. Its protein is CASSLEGGAVQETQYF. Full variable domain (missing parts from reference TRBV11-2 and TRBJ2-5): EAGVAQSPRYKIIEKRQSVAFWCNPISGHATLYWYQQILGQGPKLLIQFQNNGVVDDSQLPKDRFSAERLKGVDSTLKIQPAKLEDSAVYLCASSLEGGAVQETQYFGPGTRLLVL.

This chain connects TRBV12-3 or TRBV12-4 to TRBJ1-4; the D gene is possibly TRBD1 (5 bases). The V gene lost 5 bases and the J gene lost 3 bases, with 7 bases spanning the gap. The CDR3 is made up of 13 amino acids. The CDR3 DNA reads TGTGCCAGCAGTCAAGGGGCTAATGAAAAACTGTTTTTT. Residues: CASSQGANEKLFF.

The V gene is TRBV11-2, the J gene TRBJ2-7; 14 bases fit TRBD2. V trimming: 3 bases; J trimming: 4 bases; junction bases outside the gene matches: 2. This CDR3 is 15 amino acids long. Per germline, CDR1 SGHAT and CDR2 FQNNGV. This CDR3 reads CASSLTSGGVYEQYF. CDR3 sequence (DNA): TGTGCCAGCAGCTTGACTAGCGGGGGGGTATACGAGCAGTACTTC.

This chain links TRBV5-1 with TRBJ1-2; D is unresolved. The V gene's germline CDR1 is SGHRS and CDR2 YFSETQ. The CDR3 has 15 amino acids. Deletions cut 0 bases from V and 4 bases from J, with 13 bases between. CDR3 in DNA: TGCGCCAGCAGCTTGGCGTTCGGGATCGCCTATGGCTACACCTTC. The encoded protein is CASSLAFGIAYGYTF.

The chain links TRBV5-1 to TRBJ2-3; 7 nucleotides line up with TRBD2. The CDR3 spans 14 residues. Looked up from germline, CDR1 is SGHRS and CDR2 is YFSETQ. J gave up 4 bases and V 1 base, and 3 bases lay outside the gene matches. The CDR3 loop is CASSLTSEADTQYF. DNA of the CDR3: TGCGCCAGCAGCTTGACTAGCGAAGCAGATACGCAGTATTTT.

The chain has TRBV3-1 (or the pseudogene TRBV3-2) and TRBJ1-1, with D possibly TRBD1 on 6 matching bases. The CDR3 is 18 amino acids. Germline loops: CDR1 LGHDT, CDR2 YNNKEL (reference sequence). The V gene lost 0 bases and the J gene lost 4 bases, with 21 bases spanning the gap. The CDR3 here is CASSQDLIMGAWGTEAFF. The CDR3 nucleotides are TGTGCCAGCAGCCAAGATTTAATAATGGGGGCCTGGGGCACTGAAGCTTTCTTT.

This clone was seen only once. This chain connects TRBV2 to TRBJ1-1; D possibly corresponds to TRBD1 (6 bases). Germline CDR1 is SNHLY and CDR2 is FYNNEI. The CDR3 length is 14 residues. Trimming shortened V by 3 bases and J by 7 bases, and 15 bases separated the two germline ends. CDR3 DNA: TGTGCCAGCAGTGAGGGGGGGGCGAGGAGTGAAGCTTTCTTT. Protein: CASSEGGARSEAFF.

The gene calls are TRBV6-5 and TRBJ1-3, with TRBD1 as a possible D gene (6 bases). CDR1 and CDR2 from the germline V gene are MNHEY and SVGAGI. The V end lost 2 bases, the J end lost 4 bases, and 12 bases lay between the germline ends. The CDR3 spans 15 residues. The CDR3, as DNA: TGTGCCAGCAGTTACGGGCAGGGGTACGGAAACACCATATATTTT. This sequence encodes CASSYGQGYGNTIYF.

The chain combines TRBV12-3 or TRBV12-4 with TRBJ1-2; perhaps TRBD1 as D (5 bases). The ends were cut back, 3 bases at V and 5 bases at J, with 10 bases in the middle. This CDR3 comprises 13 residues. CDR3 residues: CASSLGGFYGYTF. Written as DNA, the CDR3 is TGTGCCAGCAGTTTGGGGGGGTTTTATGGCTACACCTTC.

V is TRBV6-5 and J is TRBJ1-1, with 11 bases identical to TRBD1. The CDR3 sequence is 15 residues long. Looked up from germline, CDR1 is MNHEY and CDR2 is SVGAGI. V shed 6 bases, J shed 4 bases, and the junction held 7 bases outside the gene matches. This CDR3 reads CASRAPGTGGTEAFF. Here the CDR3 DNA reads TGTGCCAGCAGGGCGCCCGGGACAGGGGGCACTGAAGCTTTCTTT.

The rearrangement uses TRBV7-6 and TRBJ2-1; 14 nucleotides line up with TRBD2. There are 16 residues in the CDR3. The germline V gene encodes CDR1 SGHVS and CDR2 FNYEAQ. V lost 4 bases, J lost 9 bases, and 8 bases stayed unmatched. The CDR3, as DNA: TGTGCCAGCAGCTCGGGCGGACTAGCGGGGGGCTCTGAGCAGTTCTTC. Residues: CASSSGGLAGGSEQFF.

The chain uses TRBV5-4 and TRBJ1-6; 7 positions match TRBD1. The CDR3 spans 14 residues. J was trimmed by 12 bases and V by 1 base; bases with no gene match: 7. Germline V gene data show CDR1 as SGHNT and CDR2 as YYREEE (reference sequence). The CDR3 loop is CASSLPDRRGPLHF. Here the CDR3 DNA reads TGTGCCAGCAGCTTGCCGGACAGGCGGGGACCCCTCCACTTT.

V usage is TRBV27 and J usage is TRBJ1-1; TRBD1 aligns across 7 bases. Germline V gene lookup returns CDR1 MNHEY and CDR2 SMNVEV (reference sequence). This CDR3 spans 14 amino acids. With V trimmed by 6 bases and J by 6 bases, 10 bases remained unmatched. CDR3 nucleotides: TGTGCCAGCAGGACTTCAGGGGGACCGTCTGAAGCTTTCTTT. Translated: CASRTSGGPSEAFF.

The chain has TRBV7-9 and TRBJ2-5, with TRBD1 matching 7 bases. This CDR3 comprises 15 residues. Germline V gene data show CDR1 as SEHNR and CDR2 as FQNEAQ (reference sequence). The V gene end was trimmed by 5 bases and the J gene end by 1 base; junction bases not matched to a gene: 7. CDR3 loop: CASSAGQVAQETQYF. DNA of the CDR3: TGTGCCAGCAGCGCAGGACAGGTGGCCCAAGAGACCCAGTACTTC. The full variable domain, in which reference TRBV7-9 and TRBJ2-5 provide the parts outside the CDR3, is DTGVSQNPRHKITKRGQNVTFRCDPISEHNRLYWYRQTLGQGPEFLTYFQNEAQLEKSRLLSDRFSAERPKGSFSTLEIQRTEQGDSAMYLCASSAGQVAQETQYFGPGTRLLVL.

The chain joins TRBV30 to TRBJ1-2; possible D gene TRBD1, 5 bases. Trimming stripped 3 bases from V and 6 bases from J, with 17 bases between. The V gene's germline CDR1 is GTSNPN and CDR2 SVGIG (reference sequence). The CDR3 is made up of 14 amino acids. As DNA, the CDR3 is TGTGCCTGGAGCCCCCCAGGGTTCAGGAATGGCTACACCTTC. Translating it yields CAWSPPGFRNGYTF. Using reference TRBV30 and TRBJ1-2 for the parts outside the CDR3, the full variable domain is SQTIHQWPATLVQPVGSPLSLECTVEGTSNPNLYWYRQAAGRGLQLLFYSVGIGQISSEVPQNLSASRPQDRQFILSSKKLLLSDSGFYLCAWSPPGFRNGYTFGSGTRLTVV.